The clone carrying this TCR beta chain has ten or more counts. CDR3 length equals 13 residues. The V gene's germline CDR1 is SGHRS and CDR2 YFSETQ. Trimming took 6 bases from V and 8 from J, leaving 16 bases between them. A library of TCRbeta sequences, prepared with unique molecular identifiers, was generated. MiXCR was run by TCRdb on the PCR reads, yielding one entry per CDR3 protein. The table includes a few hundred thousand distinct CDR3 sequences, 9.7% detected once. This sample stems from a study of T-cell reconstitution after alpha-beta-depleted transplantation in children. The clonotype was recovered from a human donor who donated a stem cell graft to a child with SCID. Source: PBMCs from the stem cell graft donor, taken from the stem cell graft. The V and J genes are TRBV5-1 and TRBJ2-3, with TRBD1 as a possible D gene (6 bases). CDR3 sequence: CASNRNRDGTQYF. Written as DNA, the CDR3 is TGCGCCAGCAATCGAAACAGGGACGGTACGCAGTATTTT.